This entry lists 10 T cell receptor beta chains sequenced from one sample in a study of spatial heterogeneity in lung cancer. General study points: Tumor mutation count correlated with how many alpha and beta TCRs expanded intratumorally.

Noted time point: sample taken at primary tumor resection. These receptors have no known antigen. MiXCR, applied by TCRdb to the 5' RACE reads, yields one record per CDR3 protein. This table holds 20,000 to 25,000 distinct CDR3 sequences, under 9.5% found once. The sequencing used lung tumor tissue, collected at surgery. The receptors come from a male donor with early-stage non-small cell lung cancer.

The table lists this clonotype with many counts. The chain couples TRBV20-1 to TRBJ1-2, with D maybe TRBD1 (5 bases). V lost 6 bases to trimming and J lost 5 bases, with 13 bases between them. CDR3 length: 12 amino acids. Germline assignment: CDR1 DFQATT and CDR2 SNEGSKA (reference sequence). The CDR3 region is CSAPGVGYGYTF. The CDR3, as DNA: TGCAGTGCCCCGGGGGTAGGGTATGGCTACACCTTC.

This clonotype was seen a handful of times. CDR3 sequence: CASKGGGRPGETQYF. DNA of the CDR3: TGTGCCAGCAAAGGGGGCGGGAGACCTGGAGAGACCCAGTACTTC. The gene calls are TRBV27 and TRBJ2-5; perhaps D is TRBD1 or TRBD2 (7 bases each). Trimming cost V 7 bases and J 4 bases, with 19 bases left between them. Per germline, CDR1 MNHEY and CDR2 SMNVEV (reference sequence). The CDR3 contains 15 residues.

The chain is built from TRBV5-1 and TRBJ1-1; D is uncertain. CDR1 is SGHRS, CDR2 YFSETQ, per germline. Trimming shortened V by 4 bases and J by 0 bases, and 4 bases separated the two germline ends. The CDR3 is 12 amino acids. The CDR3 nucleotides read TGCGCCAGCAGCCAGATGAACACTGAAGCTTTCTTT. It codes for CASSQMNTEAFF.

The table lists this clonotype with many counts. The rearrangement links TRBV12-3 or TRBV12-4 to TRBJ2-1; the match to TRBD2 covers 7 bases. V lost 2 bases to trimming and J lost 10 bases; unmatched junction nucleotides: 11. The CDR3 has 15 residues. CDR3 loop: CASSLIGGGLQEQFF. The CDR3 bases are TGTGCCAGCAGTTTAATCGGGGGAGGGCTACAGGAGCAGTTCTTC.

The sample holds a few counts of this clonotype. The chain couples TRBV7-9 to TRBJ2-3; no firm D call. The germline V gene has CDR1 SEHNR and CDR2 FQNEAQ (reference sequence). This CDR3 has 15 amino acids. V was cut by 5 bases and J by 0 bases, with 12 bases left in between. The DNA of the CDR3 is TGTGCCAGCAGCCCTTTTACCCTCAGCACAGATACGCAGTATTTT. Translation: CASSPFTLSTDTQYF.

The sample holds a few counts of this clonotype. The V call is TRBV10-3, the J call TRBJ2-3, with a possible D match to TRBD2 (6 bases). The V gene lost 6 bases and the J gene lost 4 bases, with 8 bases spanning the gap. CDR1 ENHRY and CDR2 SYGVKD come from the germline V gene. This CDR3 has 12 residues. The CDR3 DNA reads TGTGCCATCAGAGGGGAGGCAGATACGCAGTATTTT. Protein product: CAIRGEADTQYF.

J is TRBJ2-3 and V is TRBV6-6, with 9 bases fitting TRBD1. The germline V gene has CDR1 MNHNY and CDR2 SVGAGI (reference sequence). The CDR3 has 15 residues. V dropped 3 bases and J dropped 3; count of bases not matched to a gene: 4. The CDR3 nucleotides are TGTGCCAGCAGTTATACCGGGACAGGGACAGATACGCAGTATTTT. Its protein product is CASSYTGTGTDTQYF.

This clonotype has a handful of counts. CDR3 region: CASSQDRVAGGQETQYF. The CDR3 bases are TGTGCCAGCAGCCAAGATCGGGTAGCGGGGGGCCAAGAGACCCAGTACTTC. The chain is built from TRBV3-1 and TRBJ2-5; TRBD2 matches at 10 bases. Germline CDR1 and CDR2: LGHDT and YNNKEL (reference sequence). Trimming took 0 bases from V and 1 from J; bases not matched to a gene: 5. The CDR3 is 17 residues long.

The DNA for the CDR3 is TGCAGTGCTGCGGACAGAGCCTACGAGCAGTACTTC. Amino acids: CSAADRAYEQYF. The gene calls are TRBV20-1 and TRBJ2-7; D possibly corresponds to TRBD1 (6 bases). Germline V gene lookup returns CDR1 DFQATT and CDR2 SNEGSKA (reference sequence). The CDR3 is 12 residues long. Trimming shortened V by 5 bases and J by 2 bases, and 10 bases separated the two germline ends.

This clonotype was detected a few times. The rearrangement uses TRBV4-1 and TRBJ2-5; D not certain. This CDR3 region has 15 residues. Trimming stripped 7 bases from V and 7 bases from J, with 22 bases between. The germline CDR1 and CDR2 sequences are MGHRA and YSYEKL. The CDR3 DNA is TGCGCCAGCACCGTCGACTCCTCCCGTTCGGCGACCCAGTACTTC. This translates into CASTVDSSRSATQYF.